This T cell receptor (beta chain) was observed in a study of shared clonotypes between healthy human individuals. The study, taken as a whole, reports: When naive CD4 clonotypes were compared across a few donors, approximately 5% were shared. The study found lower generation probabilities in non-shared clonotypes than in those shared by all four donors.

On this clone: The antigen is not known.

Germline V gene lookup returns CDR1 SGHTA and CDR2 FQGNSA. The CDR3 sequence is 16 residues long. Trimming left V 1 base short and J 5 bases short, with 15 bases between. Sequencing was performed with immunoSEQ multiplex PCR; in TCRdb, only in-frame clones are kept and a portion is missing. Of approximately 600,000 clones listed, roughly 95% are singletons. Naive-designated CD8 cells lacked CD45RO, were positively enriched for CCR7, and omitted terminally differentiated effector memory CD45RA+ cells. The sequenced sample was naive CD8+ T cells sorted from blood. The J gene is TRBJ2-1, the V gene TRBV7-2; D perhaps matches TRBD2 (7 bases). The sequence came from a woman younger than 45 in good health. The CDR3 region is CASSLVGGVYNNEQFF. The CDR3 DNA reads as TGTGCCAGCAGCTTAGTAGGGGGGGTCTATAACAATGAGCAGTTCTTC.